A single sample gave rise to the 5 T cell receptor beta chains below, sequenced in a study of blood T cell repertoires in COVID-19. Sequencing was performed with immunoSEQ multiplex PCR; in TCRdb, only in-frame clones are kept and a portion is missing. This sample carries about 99,000 clones, around 83% of them seen once, and the ten largest clones take more than 3%. Sequenced sample: peripheral blood. The receptors originated from a woman of 80 years or more with active or convalescent COVID-19.

V and J are TRBV25-1 and TRBJ1-3, with D tentatively TRBD1 (5 bases). V was clipped by 3 bases and J by 6 bases, with 12 bases between them. Germline CDR1 MGHDK, CDR2 SYGVNS. The CDR3 runs 14 residues. The CDR3 bases are TGTGCCAGCAGTGAGGAGGGACCGTTAAACACCATATATTTT. Amino acid sequence: CASSEEGPLNTIYF.

This clone was seen a single time. V and J are TRBV2 and TRBJ2-3; tentatively, D is TRBD1 (5 bases). The CDR3 has 12 amino acids. Per the germline V gene, CDR1 is SNHLY and CDR2 is FYNNEI. Trimming cost V 7 bases and J 5 bases, with 10 bases left between them. In DNA form, the CDR3 reads TGTGCCAGCAAAGACAGAAGAGATACGCAGTATTTT. Translated: CASKDRRDTQYF.

V and J are TRBV11-2 and TRBJ1-2, with TRBD1 matching over 9 bases. Germline CDR1 SGHAT, CDR2 FQNNGV. The CDR3 sequence is 14 residues long. Trimming cost V 5 bases and J 2 bases; bases outside gene matches: 3. The CDR3 here is CASSLGQGNYGYTF. The CDR3 nucleotides read TGTGCCAGCAGCCTGGGACAGGGCAACTATGGCTACACCTTC.

CDR3 DNA: TGTGCCAGCAGTTACTCGAGTTTCGGGACCCAGTACTTC. This sequence encodes CASSYSSFGTQYF. The chain couples TRBV6-2 or TRBV6-3 to TRBJ2-5; D is undetermined. Trimming removed 0 bases from V and 7 bases from J, with 9 bases in between. The CDR3 is 13 residues long. Germline assignment: CDR1 MNHEY and CDR2 SVGEGT.

J is TRBJ1-2 and V is TRBV9; D is ambiguous. Trimming left V 0 bases short and J 1 base short, with 13 bases between. Germline CDR1 reads SGDLS; CDR2 reads YYNGEE. The CDR3 length is 16 residues. CDR3 DNA: TGTGCCAGCAGCGTAGCTCCACTAGGAGGTAACTATGGCTACACCTTC. Amino acids: CASSVAPLGGNYGYTF.